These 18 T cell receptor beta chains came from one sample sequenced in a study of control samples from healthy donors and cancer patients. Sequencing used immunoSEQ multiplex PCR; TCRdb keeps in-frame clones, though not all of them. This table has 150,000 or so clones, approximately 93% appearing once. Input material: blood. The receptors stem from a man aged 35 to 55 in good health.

CDR3 in DNA: TGCGCCAGCAGCCAAGGCCCAAGGAACACTGAAGCTTTCTTT. It yields the protein CASSQGPRNTEAFF. This chain links TRBV4-1 with TRBJ1-1; D is uncertain. CDR3 length: 14 amino acids. CDR1 is MGHRA, CDR2 YSYEKL, per germline. Between the trimmed V and J ends, which lost 1 base and 1 base, there was a span of 7 bases.

This CDR3 is CASSRAGVLEKLFF. The CDR3 region has the DNA TGTGCCAGCAGCCGGGCGGGGGTTCTTGAAAAACTGTTTTTT. The V and J genes are TRBV7-9 and TRBJ1-4, with a possible D match to TRBD1 (5 bases). CDR1 and CDR2 from the germline V gene are SEHNR and FQNEAQ (reference sequence). V lost 5 bases and J lost 7, with 14 bases in between. CDR3 length: 14 residues.

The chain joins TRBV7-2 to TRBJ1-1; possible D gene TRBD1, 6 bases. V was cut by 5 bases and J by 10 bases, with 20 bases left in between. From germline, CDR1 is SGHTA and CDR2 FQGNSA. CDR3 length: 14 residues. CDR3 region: CASSAHVGGVGAFF. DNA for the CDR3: TGTGCCAGCAGCGCGCATGTCGGGGGCGTAGGAGCTTTCTTT.

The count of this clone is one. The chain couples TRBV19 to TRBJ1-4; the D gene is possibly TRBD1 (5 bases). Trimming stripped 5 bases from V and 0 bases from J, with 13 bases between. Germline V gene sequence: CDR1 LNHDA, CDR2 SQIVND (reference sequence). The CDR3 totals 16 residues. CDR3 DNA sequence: TGTGCCAGTAGTCCGGGGACGGCGACAACTAATGAAAAACTGTTTTTT. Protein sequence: CASSPGTATTNEKLFF.

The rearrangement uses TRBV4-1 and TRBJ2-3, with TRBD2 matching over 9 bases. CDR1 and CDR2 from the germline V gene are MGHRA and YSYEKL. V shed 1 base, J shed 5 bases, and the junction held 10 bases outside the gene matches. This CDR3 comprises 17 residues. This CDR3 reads CASSQGNSGGFRDTQYF. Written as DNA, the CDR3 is TGCGCCAGCAGCCAAGGGAATAGCGGGGGTTTCAGAGATACGCAGTATTTT.

CDR3 DNA sequence: TGTGCCAGCAGCTTAAGTCTCGCGCAGGCCTACAATGAGCAGTTCTTC. This sequence encodes CASSLSLAQAYNEQFF. The rearrangement joins TRBV7-9 to TRBJ2-1; no clear D. Germline CDR1 and CDR2: SEHNR and FQNEAQ (reference sequence). The CDR3 runs 16 residues. Trimming removed 2 bases from V and 2 bases from J, with 13 bases in between.

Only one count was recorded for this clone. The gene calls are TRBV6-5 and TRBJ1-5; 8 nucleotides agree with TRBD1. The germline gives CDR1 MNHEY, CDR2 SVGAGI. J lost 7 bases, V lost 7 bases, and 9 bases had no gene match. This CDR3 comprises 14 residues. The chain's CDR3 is CASTPTGDRQPQHF. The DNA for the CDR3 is TGTGCCAGCACCCCGACAGGGGATAGGCAGCCCCAGCATTTT.

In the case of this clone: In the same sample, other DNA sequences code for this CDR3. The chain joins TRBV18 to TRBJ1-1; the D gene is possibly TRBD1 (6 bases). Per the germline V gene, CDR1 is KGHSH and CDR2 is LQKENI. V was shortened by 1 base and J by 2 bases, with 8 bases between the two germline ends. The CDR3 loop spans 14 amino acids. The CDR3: CASSPQTGNTEAFF. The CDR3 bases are TGTGCCAGCTCACCACAGACAGGCAACACTGAAGCTTTCTTT. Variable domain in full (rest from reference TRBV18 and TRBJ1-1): NAGVMQNPRHLVRRRGQEARLRCSPMKGHSHVYWYRQLPEEGLKFMVYLQKENIIDESGMPKERFSAEFPKEGPSILRIQQVVRGDSAAYFCASSPQTGNTEAFFGQGTRLTVV.

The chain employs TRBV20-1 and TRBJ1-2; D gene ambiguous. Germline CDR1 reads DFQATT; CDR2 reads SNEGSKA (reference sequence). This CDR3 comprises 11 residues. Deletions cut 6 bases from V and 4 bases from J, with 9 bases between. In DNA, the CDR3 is TGCAGTGCCACCTCCCCCTATGGCTACACCTTC. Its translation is CSATSPYGYTF.

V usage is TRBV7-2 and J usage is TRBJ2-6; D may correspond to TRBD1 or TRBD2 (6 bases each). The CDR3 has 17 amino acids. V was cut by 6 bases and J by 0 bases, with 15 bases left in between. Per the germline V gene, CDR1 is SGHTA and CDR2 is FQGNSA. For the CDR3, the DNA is TGTGCCAGCAGTCTGATAGGGGGAGGCTCTGGGGCCAACGTCCTGACTTTC. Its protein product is CASSLIGGGSGANVLTF.

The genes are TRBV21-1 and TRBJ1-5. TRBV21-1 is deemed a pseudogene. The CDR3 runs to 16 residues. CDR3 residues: CASSKELGSSNQPQHF. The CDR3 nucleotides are TGTGCCAGCAGCAAAGAACTAGGTTCTAGCAATCAGCCCCAGCATTTT.

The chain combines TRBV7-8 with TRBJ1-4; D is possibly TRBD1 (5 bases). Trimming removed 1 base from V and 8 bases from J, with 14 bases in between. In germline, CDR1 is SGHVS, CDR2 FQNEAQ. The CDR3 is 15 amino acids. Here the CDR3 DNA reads TGTGCCAGCAGCTTAGGCAGGGCGAAGGGCGAAAAACTGTTTTTT. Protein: CASSLGRAKGEKLFF.

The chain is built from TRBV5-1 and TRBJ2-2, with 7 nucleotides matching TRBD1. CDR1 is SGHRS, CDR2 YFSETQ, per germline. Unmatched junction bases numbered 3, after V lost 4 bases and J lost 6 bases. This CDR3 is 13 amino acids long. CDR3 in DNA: TGCGCCAGCAGCCTAGGGACAGCCGGGGAGCTGTTTTTT. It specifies CASSLGTAGELFF.

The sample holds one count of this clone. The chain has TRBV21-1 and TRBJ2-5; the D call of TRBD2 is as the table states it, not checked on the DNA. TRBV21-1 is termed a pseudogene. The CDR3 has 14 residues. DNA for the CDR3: TGTGCCAGCAGCAACCGGGGGGGACAATGGGCCCAGTACTTC. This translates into CASSNRGGQWAQYF.

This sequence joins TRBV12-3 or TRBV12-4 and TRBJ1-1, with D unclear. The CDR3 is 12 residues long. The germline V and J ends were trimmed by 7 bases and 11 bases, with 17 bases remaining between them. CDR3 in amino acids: CASTPTRSRAFF. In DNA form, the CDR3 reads TGTGCCAGCACCCCGACCCGATCCAGGGCTTTCTTT.

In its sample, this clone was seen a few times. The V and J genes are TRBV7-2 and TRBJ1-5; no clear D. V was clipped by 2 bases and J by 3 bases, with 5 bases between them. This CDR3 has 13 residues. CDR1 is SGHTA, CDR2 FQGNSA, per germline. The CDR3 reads CASSLRLNQPQHF. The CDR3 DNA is TGTGCCAGCAGCTTACGCCTCAATCAGCCCCAGCATTTT. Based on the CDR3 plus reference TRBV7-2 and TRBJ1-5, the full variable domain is GAGVSQSPSNKVTEKGKDVELRCDPISGHTALYWYRQSLGQGLEFLIYFQGNSAPDKSGLPSDRFSAERTGGSVSTLTIQRTQQEDSAVYLCASSLRLNQPQHFGDGTRLSIL.

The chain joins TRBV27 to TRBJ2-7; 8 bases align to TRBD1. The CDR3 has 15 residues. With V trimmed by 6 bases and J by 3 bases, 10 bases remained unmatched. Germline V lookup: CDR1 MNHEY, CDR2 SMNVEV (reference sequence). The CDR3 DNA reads TGTGCCAGCAGACCGGGACAGGCTAATCGCTACGAGCAGTACTTC. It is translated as CASRPGQANRYEQYF.

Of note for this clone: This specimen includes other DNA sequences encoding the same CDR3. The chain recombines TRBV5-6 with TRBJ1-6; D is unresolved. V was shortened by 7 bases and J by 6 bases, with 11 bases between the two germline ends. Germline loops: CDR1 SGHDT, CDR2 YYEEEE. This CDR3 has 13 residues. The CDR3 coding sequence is TGTGCCAGCGGAGAACGACTTAATTCACCCCTCCACTTT. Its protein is CASGERLNSPLHF.